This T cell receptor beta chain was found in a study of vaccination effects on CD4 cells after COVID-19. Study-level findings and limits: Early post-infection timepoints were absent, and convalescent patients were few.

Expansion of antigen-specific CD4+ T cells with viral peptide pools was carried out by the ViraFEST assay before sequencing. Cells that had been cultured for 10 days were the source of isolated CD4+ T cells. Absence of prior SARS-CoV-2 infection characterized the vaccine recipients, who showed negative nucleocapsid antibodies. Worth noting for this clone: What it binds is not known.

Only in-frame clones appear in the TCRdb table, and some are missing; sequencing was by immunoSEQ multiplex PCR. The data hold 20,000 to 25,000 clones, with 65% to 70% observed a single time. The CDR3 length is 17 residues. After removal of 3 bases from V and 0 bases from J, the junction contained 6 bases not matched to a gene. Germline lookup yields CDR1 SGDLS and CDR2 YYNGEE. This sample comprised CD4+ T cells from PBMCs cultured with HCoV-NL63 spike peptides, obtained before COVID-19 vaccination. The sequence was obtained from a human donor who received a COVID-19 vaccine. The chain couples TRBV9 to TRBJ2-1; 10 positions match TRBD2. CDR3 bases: TGTGCCAGCAGCGATAGACTAGCGGGTTACTCCTACAATGAGCAGTTCTTC. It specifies CASSDRLAGYSYNEQFF.